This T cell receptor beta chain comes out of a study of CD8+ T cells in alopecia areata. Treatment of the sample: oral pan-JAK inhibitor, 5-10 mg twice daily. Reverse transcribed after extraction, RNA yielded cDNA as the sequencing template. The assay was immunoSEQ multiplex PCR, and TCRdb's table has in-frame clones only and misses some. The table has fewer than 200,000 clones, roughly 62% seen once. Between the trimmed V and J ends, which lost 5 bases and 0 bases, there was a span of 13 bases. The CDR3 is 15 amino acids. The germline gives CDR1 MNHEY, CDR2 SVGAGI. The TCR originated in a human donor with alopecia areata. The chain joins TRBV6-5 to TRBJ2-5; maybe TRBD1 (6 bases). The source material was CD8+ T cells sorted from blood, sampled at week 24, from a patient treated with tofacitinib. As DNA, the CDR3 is TGTGCCAGCAGTCCCAGGGACACCTACCAAGAGACCCAGTACTTC. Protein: CASSPRDTYQETQYF.